This T cell receptor beta chain is from a study of blood T cell repertoires in COVID-19. Study-wide background: The study drew acute and convalescent COVID-19 samples from the United States, Italy and Spain. PBMCs, B-cell-depleted T cells, or T cells were the source of the cDNA or gDNA that made up the material.

The germline CDR1 and CDR2 sequences are KGHSH and LQKENI. The ends lost 2 bases at V and 7 bases at J; junction bases unmatched: 6. The CDR3 loop spans 16 amino acids. Generated by immunoSEQ multiplex PCR, the TCRdb table keeps only in-frame clones and is missing some. Among tens of thousands of clones listed, roughly two thirds were seen once. This clone came up a few times. This chain joins TRBV18 and TRBJ2-1; TRBD2 agrees at 12 bases. The source is a human donor in a cohort sampled during active COVID-19. Input material: peripheral blood. The CDR3: CASSPAASGGVNEQFF. CDR3 nucleotides: TGTGCCAGCTCACCAGCGGCTAGCGGGGGGGTTAATGAGCAGTTCTTC.